The source of this T cell receptor beta chain is a study of blood T cell repertoires in COVID-19. On the study more broadly: From the United States, Italy and Spain came samples of acute and convalescent COVID-19. In each case, the material was cDNA or gDNA derived from T cells, B-cell-depleted T cells, or PBMCs.

Original analysis: Amplified reference gene primers provided the basis for estimating nucleated cell counts. Generated by immunoSEQ multiplex PCR, the TCRdb table keeps only in-frame clones and is missing some. V, J and clone size derive from that table, while D and trimming were established from the DNA sequence. The sample holds roughly 91,000 clones, roughly four fifths seen once. Germline values: CDR1 LGHNT, CDR2 FRNRAP. CDR3 length: 19 amino acids. The V end was cut by 0 bases, the J end by 0 bases, with 19 bases between. The sequencing input was peripheral blood. This sequence originates from a woman aged 80 or older with acute or convalescent COVID-19. The gene calls are TRBV12-5 and TRBJ2-3, with a weak D call TRBD2 (7 bases). The DNA of the CDR3 is TGTGCTAGTGGTTTGGTACTGGGGGTGAGGGGGGGAAGCACAGATACGCAGTATTTT. Translation: CASGLVLGVRGGSTDTQYF.